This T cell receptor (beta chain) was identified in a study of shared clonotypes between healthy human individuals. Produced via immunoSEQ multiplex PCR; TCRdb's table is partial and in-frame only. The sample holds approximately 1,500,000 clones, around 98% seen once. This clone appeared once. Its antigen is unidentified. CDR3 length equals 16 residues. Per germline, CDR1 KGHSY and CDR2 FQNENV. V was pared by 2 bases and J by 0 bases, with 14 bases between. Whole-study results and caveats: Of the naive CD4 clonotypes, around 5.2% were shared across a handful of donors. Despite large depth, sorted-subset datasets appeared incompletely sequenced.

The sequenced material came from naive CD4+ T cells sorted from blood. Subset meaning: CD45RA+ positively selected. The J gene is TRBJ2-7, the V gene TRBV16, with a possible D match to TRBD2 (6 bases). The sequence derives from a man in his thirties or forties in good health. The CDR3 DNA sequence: TGTGCCAGCAGCCAAGTCCTGGGGGGTAGCTCCTACGAGCAGTACTTC. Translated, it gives CASSQVLGGSSYEQYF.